The 15 T cell receptor beta chains below come from one sample, sequenced in a study of beta chain features in type 1 diabetes. Investigators reverse transcribed all isolated RNA, so they sequenced expressed TCRB transcripts. The protocol was immunoSEQ multiplex PCR, while the TCRdb copy is restricted to in-frame clones and leaves out a portion. This sample has about half a million clones, with approximately 28% found just once. Material for sequencing was naive CD4+ T cells from blood. The receptor source for this set is a man in his late teens or twenties in good health.

This chain joins TRBV7-8 and TRBJ1-1; 7 bases match TRBD1. CDR1 is SGHVS and CDR2 is FQNEAQ in the germline V gene. With V trimmed by 8 bases and J by 10 bases, 16 bases remained unmatched. The length of the CDR3 is 14 residues. CDR3: CASGIQGRSVGAFF. CDR3 bases: TGTGCCAGCGGGATACAGGGGCGAAGTGTAGGAGCTTTCTTT.

The chain links TRBV30 to TRBJ1-1, with a weak D call TRBD1 (5 bases). Germline-derived CDR1 and CDR2 are GTSNPN and SVGIG (reference sequence). V shed 5 bases and J shed 1 base, with 8 bases lying between them. This CDR3 is 12 amino acids long. CDR3 nucleotides: TGTGCCTGGTTCCAGGGGAACACTGAAGCTTTCTTT. It translates to CAWFQGNTEAFF.

This clone was observed a few times. The chain has TRBV13 and TRBJ2-1; D ambiguous. The CDR3 runs 12 residues. The V end was cut by 2 bases, the J end by 7 bases, with 6 bases between. The germline gives CDR1 PRHDT, CDR2 FYEKMQ (reference sequence). The CDR3 reads CASSLRFNEQFF. The CDR3 DNA is TGTGCCAGCAGCTTACGCTTTAATGAGCAGTTCTTC.

The rearrangement links TRBV7-9 to TRBJ2-7, with TRBD2 matching 10 bases. CDR3 length equals 15 residues. Germline V gene data show CDR1 as SEHNR and CDR2 as FQNEAQ (reference sequence). V shed 2 bases and J 2 bases; nucleotides not matched to a gene: 3. The CDR3 region has the DNA TGTGCCAGCAGCTTATCAGCGGGAGGGCCCTACGAGCAGTACTTC. Protein: CASSLSAGGPYEQYF. Using reference TRBV7-9 and TRBJ2-7 for the parts outside the CDR3, the full variable domain is DTGVSQNPRHKITKRGQNVTFRCDPISEHNRLYWYRQTLGQGPEFLTYFQNEAQLEKSRLLSDRFSAERPKGSFSTLEIQRTEQGDSAMYLCASSLSAGGPYEQYFGPGTRLTVT.

J is TRBJ2-1 and V is TRBV20-1; tentative D call: TRBD2 (5 bases). The CDR3 has 11 residues. Deletions cut 3 bases from V and 10 bases from J, with 10 bases between. The V gene's germline CDR1 is DFQATT and CDR2 SNEGSKA (reference sequence). The CDR3 protein is CSASSEVEQFF. DNA of the CDR3: TGCAGTGCTAGTTCGGAGGTCGAGCAGTTCTTC.

V and J are TRBV9 and TRBJ2-2; D is ambiguous. The CDR3 is 14 amino acids. CDR1 is SGDLS, CDR2 YYNGEE, per germline. V was pared by 8 bases and J by 0 bases, with 11 bases between. Here the CDR3 reads CARILAPNTGELFF. The CDR3 DNA sequence: TGTGCCAGAATTCTGGCACCGAACACCGGGGAGCTGTTTTTT.

The table lists this clone with a few counts. At one end, the junction sequence differs from germline, possibly due to a read error. The chain recombines TRBV7-9 with TRBJ1-1, with D maybe TRBD1 (5 bases). Germline V gene sequence: CDR1 SEHNR, CDR2 FQNEAQ (reference sequence). This CDR3 comprises 12 residues. DNA for the CDR3: TGTGCCAGCAGCTTCGGACACACCGAAGCTTTCTTT. It encodes CASSFGHTEAFF.

The chain combines TRBV5-4 with TRBJ2-5, with 14 bases aligning to TRBD2. Unmatched junction bases numbered 6, after V lost 6 bases and J lost 5 bases. CDR1 SGHNT and CDR2 YYREEE come from the germline V gene (reference sequence). The CDR3 has 15 residues. The CDR3 sequence is CASTGRLAGGETQYF. The CDR3 coding sequence is TGTGCCAGCACCGGACGACTAGCGGGAGGGGAGACCCAGTACTTC.

This clone was counted only a few times. J is TRBJ1-2 and V is TRBV23-1; a weak D match, TRBD1 (5 bases). TRBV23-1 is labeled an ORF, and its function is uncertain. The CDR3 loop spans 14 amino acids. Trimming took off 1 base at V and 6 bases at J, with 12 bases between the two ends. CDR3 coding DNA: TGCGCCAGCAGTCAATGGGGGATTCGGGATGGCTACACCTTC. The encoded protein is CASSQWGIRDGYTF.

The J gene is TRBJ2-7, the V gene TRBV29-1; 10 nucleotides agree with TRBD1. V was clipped by 6 bases and J by 5 bases; unmatched bases: 10. The CDR3 extends over 14 amino acids. Germline V gene data show CDR1 as SQVTM and CDR2 as ANQGSEA. CDR3 coding DNA: TGCAGCGTAGATACATACGGGACAGGGGACGAGCAGTACTTC. It codes for CSVDTYGTGDEQYF.

This chain uses TRBV29-1 with TRBJ2-7, with 9 bases identical to TRBD2. CDR1 is SQVTM, CDR2 ANQGSEA, per germline. Trimming cost V 4 bases and J 6 bases; bases outside gene matches: 7. This CDR3 is 13 amino acids long. The CDR3 loop is CSVVGSSGSEQYF. DNA of the CDR3: TGCAGCGTTGTGGGGAGTAGCGGGAGCGAGCAGTACTTC.

The rearrangement joins TRBV5-6 to TRBJ1-2, with D uncertain. Germline CDR1 and CDR2: SGHDT and YYEEEE. V was cut by 3 bases and J by 4 bases, with 7 bases left in between. The CDR3 is 12 amino acids. DNA for the CDR3: TGTGCCAGCAGCTCTGACCTCTATGGCTACACCTTC. Protein sequence: CASSSDLYGYTF.

The chain uses TRBV28 and TRBJ2-5, with a tentative D call TRBD2 (6 bases). Per germline, CDR1 MDHEN and CDR2 SYDVKM. This CDR3 has 13 amino acids. Trimming stripped 7 bases from V and 1 base from J, with 10 bases between. CDR3 sequence (DNA): TGTGCCAGCAAGAATAGCGGCCAAGAGACCCAGTACTTC. Its translation is CASKNSGQETQYF.

This sequence joins TRBV11-2 and TRBJ2-7, with D possibly TRBD1 on 5 matching bases. Germline values: CDR1 SGHAT, CDR2 FQNNGV. Between the trimmed V and J ends, which lost 4 bases and 4 bases, there was a span of 11 bases. The length of the CDR3 is 13 residues. The CDR3, as DNA: TGTGCCAGCAGCTCCCCCCAGGGATACGAGCAGTACTTC. It specifies CASSSPQGYEQYF.

The gene calls are TRBV30 and TRBJ2-3, with 9 bases that match TRBD2. CDR1 is GTSNPN, CDR2 SVGIG, per germline (reference sequence). This CDR3 has 15 residues. V was pared by 7 bases and J by 1 base, with 9 bases of the junction left unmatched. Written as DNA, the CDR3 is TGTGCCTCCCACCCGCGGGAGGGCCGCACAGATACGCAGTATTTT. It specifies CASHPREGRTDTQYF.